One and the same sample provided the 20 T cell receptor beta chains below, sequenced in a study of blood T cells in healthy people across ages. Through a sample-barcoded 5' primer and a J-beta primer mix, a second PCR was run for roughly 7 to 12 cycles. TCRdb re-called the 5' RACE reads with MiXCR, one entry per CDR3 protein. The sample carries some 1,800,000 distinct CDR3 sequences, around 40% recorded once. Input material: blood. The receptors here all came from a human donor in good health.

This clonotype was counted a few times. This sequence joins TRBV2 and TRBJ2-1, with D perhaps TRBD2 (6 bases). Trimming stripped 3 bases from V and 10 bases from J, with 16 bases between. CDR3 length: 14 amino acids. Germline V lookup: CDR1 SNHLY, CDR2 FYNNEI. CDR3 nucleotide sequence: TGTGCCAGCAGTGAGTTGGGTGCGGGGTACGAGCAGTTCTTC. This encodes CASSELGAGYEQFF.

This sequence joins TRBV10-3 and TRBJ2-7; 7 nucleotides match TRBD1. Germline trimming cut 7 bases from V and 0 bases from J; bases unmatched to any gene: 9. Germline assignment: CDR1 ENHRY and CDR2 SYGVKD. The CDR3 extends over 15 amino acids. The CDR3 here is CAITEENRGSYEQYF. CDR3 DNA sequence: TGTGCCATCACCGAGGAAAACAGGGGCTCCTACGAGCAGTACTTC.

This chain connects TRBV7-2 to TRBJ2-4; D perhaps matches TRBD1 (7 bases). The closer fit of TRBJ2-7 to the DNA end suggests the J call may be wrong. Per the germline V gene, CDR1 is SGHTA and CDR2 is FQGNSA. This CDR3 spans 12 amino acids. DNA of the CDR3: TGTGCCGTCCCACAGGGGAGGAACGAGCAGTACTTC. Translated: CAVPQGRNEQYF.

This clonotype was seen a few times. The J gene is TRBJ2-1, the V gene TRBV10-2; D is tentatively TRBD1 or TRBD2 (5 bases each). Trimming shortened V by 10 bases and J by 7 bases, and 20 bases separated the two germline ends. CDR1 is WSHSY and CDR2 is SAAADI in the germline V gene. The CDR3 contains 14 residues. The CDR3 reads CATSGTPKSNEQFF. DNA of the CDR3: TGCGCCACCTCTGGGACGCCTAAGTCTAATGAGCAGTTCTTC.

This clonotype was detected once. This sequence joins TRBV21-1 and TRBJ1-2. TRBV21-1 is assigned pseudogene status. The CDR3 is 12 amino acids. The DNA of the CDR3 is TGTGCCAGCGGCCGACGCCTAGATGGCTACACCTTC. This encodes CASGRRLDGYTF.

Many counts were recorded for this clonotype. The rearrangement joins TRBV7-2 to TRBJ2-7, with 9 bases matching TRBD1. Germline V gene data show CDR1 as SGHTA and CDR2 as FQGNSA. The CDR3 has 14 amino acids. V shed 4 bases, J shed 10 bases, and the junction held 11 bases outside the gene matches. The CDR3 here is CASSSPGQGTPQYF. CDR3 DNA: TGTGCCAGCAGCTCACCGGGACAGGGCACCCCCCAGTACTTC.

This clonotype was found many times. This chain connects TRBV6-1 to TRBJ2-1; the match to TRBD2 covers 12 bases. Germline V lookup: CDR1 MNHNS, CDR2 SASEGT. Unmatched junction bases numbered 3, after V lost 5 bases and J lost 10 bases. This CDR3 is built from 13 residues. CDR3 sequence: CASSNGLAGEQFF. In DNA form, the CDR3 reads TGTGCCAGCAGTAACGGACTAGCGGGGGAGCAGTTCTTC.

The rearrangement uses TRBV20-1 and TRBJ2-7; D not certain. This CDR3 comprises 15 residues. CDR1 and CDR2 (germline): DFQATT, SNEGSKA (reference sequence). The germline V and J ends were trimmed by 5 bases and 0 bases, with 17 bases remaining between them. This CDR3 reads CSARPLGRSSYEQYF. The DNA for the CDR3 is TGCAGTGCTCGTCCTCTAGGGCGGAGCTCCTACGAGCAGTACTTC.

This sequence joins TRBV20-1 and TRBJ1-1, with TRBD1 as a possible D gene (5 bases). The germline gives CDR1 DFQATT, CDR2 SNEGSKA (reference sequence). This CDR3 has 16 residues. The V end lost 3 bases, the J end lost 1 base, and 18 bases lay between the germline ends. The CDR3: CSASTPGTDRNTEAFF. The CDR3 nucleotides read TGCAGTGCTAGTACCCCTGGGACTGACAGGAACACTGAAGCTTTCTTT.

The chain recombines TRBV7-6 with TRBJ2-7, with D tentatively TRBD2 (6 bases). Trimming took off 1 base at V and 1 base at J, with 17 bases between the two ends. CDR1 is SGHVS, CDR2 FNYEAQ, per germline. This CDR3 region has 17 residues. CDR3 nucleotides: TGTGCCAGCAGCTTAGAATCATCTGCGGGACCTTCCTACGAGCAGTACTTC. The encoded protein is CASSLESSAGPSYEQYF.

The chain uses TRBV2 and TRBJ1-2; TRBD1 agrees at 7 bases. There are 14 residues in the CDR3. CDR1 SNHLY and CDR2 FYNNEI come from the germline V gene. V lost 5 bases, J lost 4 bases, and 7 bases stayed unmatched. As DNA, the CDR3 is TGTGCCAGCAGTCCGGGACAGCAAACCTATGGCTACACCTTC. The encoded protein is CASSPGQQTYGYTF.

The rearrangement uses TRBV5-5 and TRBJ2-1; weak D call: TRBD2 (7 bases). The CDR3 sequence is 15 residues long. From germline, CDR1 is SGHKS and CDR2 YYEKEE (reference sequence). The germline V and J ends were trimmed by 7 bases and 8 bases, with 22 bases remaining between them. CDR3: CASAFRGGAVDEQFF. CDR3 nucleotides: TGTGCCAGCGCCTTCAGGGGAGGGGCAGTAGATGAGCAGTTCTTC.

The chain joins TRBV4-3 to TRBJ1-2, with 9 bases lining up with TRBD1. This CDR3 comprises 16 residues. Per the germline V gene, CDR1 is LGHNA and CDR2 is YSLEER. V shed 0 bases, J shed 4 bases, and the junction held 6 bases outside the gene matches. The CDR3 spells CASSQDRTGDPYGYTF. Written as DNA, the CDR3 is TGCGCCAGCAGCCAAGATAGGACAGGGGACCCCTATGGCTACACCTTC.

The chain combines TRBV20-1 with TRBJ1-2; the match to TRBD1 covers 9 bases. V was clipped by 0 bases and J by 8 bases; unmatched bases: 7. The CDR3 sequence is 14 residues long. Germline V gene lookup returns CDR1 DFQATT and CDR2 SNEGSKA (reference sequence). The CDR3 sequence: CSAREPDRGRGYTF. The CDR3 DNA is TGCAGTGCTAGAGAGCCGGACAGGGGACGGGGCTACACCTTC.

The J gene is TRBJ1-2, the V gene TRBV6-6, with D possibly being TRBD1 (5 bases). V was clipped by 6 bases and J by 7 bases, with 24 bases between them. The germline V gene encodes CDR1 MNHNY and CDR2 SVGAGI (reference sequence). This CDR3 has 16 residues. The CDR3 sequence: CASRTNRDRSCSGYTF. CDR3 DNA sequence: TGTGCCAGCAGAACTAACCGGGACCGGAGCTGTTCTGGCTACACCTTC.

The chain has TRBV12-3 or TRBV12-4 and TRBJ1-1, with 9 nucleotides matching TRBD1. This CDR3 is built from 13 residues. V lost 8 bases to trimming and J lost 6 bases; unmatched junction nucleotides: 7. The DNA for the CDR3 is TGTGCCAGCGGCGGGACAGGGAGACCTGAAGCTTTCTTT. Translation: CASGGTGRPEAFF.

The gene calls are TRBV12-3 or TRBV12-4 and TRBJ2-5, with 11 bases aligning to TRBD2. V lost 6 bases to trimming and J lost 1 base; unmatched junction nucleotides: 7. The CDR3 is 16 residues long. CDR3 bases: TGTGCCAGCAGCATCGGACTAGCGGGCCTCCAAGAGACCCAGTACTTC. This gives the protein CASSIGLAGLQETQYF.

J is TRBJ2-4 and V is TRBV13; 10 nucleotides align to TRBD2. The DNA matches TRBJ2-7 better at its end, which makes the J call doubtful. CDR1 PRHDT and CDR2 FYEKMQ come from the germline V gene (reference sequence). The CDR3 spans 12 residues. CDR3 loop: CASTSGGAEQYF. The CDR3 DNA reads as TGTGCCAGCACTAGCGGGGGAGCCGAGCAGTACTTC.

The CDR3, as DNA: TGTGCCAGCAGCTTTAGGGGGCAGACCCAGGCCTACACCTTC. Its protein product is CASSFRGQTQAYTF. The chain couples TRBV5-4 to TRBJ1-2; 7 positions match TRBD1. The CDR3 totals 14 residues. J gave up 10 bases and V 2 bases, and 11 bases lay outside the gene matches. Germline V gene sequence: CDR1 SGHNT, CDR2 YYREEE (reference sequence).

Comments on this clonotype: The junction shows a germline mismatch at one end, possibly a read error. The chain uses TRBV7-9 and TRBJ2-7; D might be TRBD1 (6 bases). The CDR3 is 12 residues long. The V gene's germline CDR1 is SEHNR and CDR2 FQNEAQ (reference sequence). CDR3: CAGSLGDTWQYF. In DNA, the CDR3 is TGTGCCGGCAGCCTAGGGGACACCTGGCAGTACTTC.